This T cell receptor beta chain came from a study of OX40 agonist ivuxolimab in advanced cancers. Turning to the study itself: Ivuxolimab was delivered to patients intravenously every 2 weeks at doses spanning 0.01 to 10 mg/kg. Patients undergoing dose escalation presented with hepatocellular carcinoma, melanoma, renal cell or head and neck cancer. Males comprised roughly four fifths of the group, whose mean age was about 60 years (range 23 to 79).

This table comes from immunoSEQ multiplex PCR, and its TCRdb copy is limited to in-frame clones, with some not included. This table has about 49,000 clones, approximately 79% appearing once. This CDR3 has 12 amino acids. Germline CDR1 reads MNHEY; CDR2 reads SVGAGI. The trim removed 4 bases at V and 6 bases at J, leaving 0 bases unmatched. This sequence joins TRBV6-5 and TRBJ2-7; 10 bases match TRBD2. This TCR derives from an adult with an advanced solid tumor such as melanoma, head and neck, liver or kidney cancer. This specimen was CD4+ or CD8+ T cells sorted from blood, taken in a trial of the OX40 agonist ivuxolimab. The CDR3 DNA is TGTGCCAGCAGTTTAGCGGGGGGCGAGCAGTACTTC. It codes for CASSLAGGEQYF.